This T cell receptor beta chain derives from a study of graft-versus-host responses after intestinal transplantation. Study-level information: Multivisceral, liver-intestinal, or isolated intestinal grafts went to recipients.

The data were produced by immunoSEQ multiplex PCR, yet TCRdb's version contains in-frame clones alone and is incomplete. The sample includes approximately 50,000 clones, approximately 90% of them seen just once. This material consisted of PBMCs, taken 26 days after transplant. This TCR came from a human patient who received an intestinal transplant, so some T cells may come from the graft donor.

This CDR3 is CASSAYTGNYGYTF. The DNA for the CDR3 is TGCGCCAGCAGCGCGTACACAGGGAACTATGGCTACACCTTC. The chain carries TRBV5-1 and TRBJ1-2, with D possibly being TRBD1 (6 bases). This CDR3 contains 14 residues. V was pared by 4 bases and J by 2 bases, with 12 bases between. Germline lookup yields CDR1 SGHRS and CDR2 YFSETQ.